This T cell receptor beta chain was sequenced for a study of breast tumors, draining lymph nodes, adjacent tissues. TCRdb reprocessed the multiplex PCR reads with MiXCR, giving one entry per CDR3 protein. The profile covers 150,000 to 200,000 distinct CDR3 sequences, with roughly a third appearing a single time and roughly 4.3% taken by the ten largest. General study findings and limits: Data only fit, rather than demonstrated, lymph node origin of most tumor T cells. Findings are consistent with lymph node origin and intratumoral expansion of most tumor T cells.

Germline values: CDR1 SGHTA, CDR2 FQGNSA. The CDR3 extends over 15 amino acids. V lost 7 bases to trimming and J lost 7 bases, with 17 bases between them. In its sample, this clonotype was seen many times. Its matching antigen is unknown. The lymph nodes were axillary draining lymph nodes from breast cancer patients. V gene TRBV7-2 combines with J gene TRBJ1-6, with D possibly matching TRBD1 (6 bases). Material for sequencing was axillary lymph node tissue. The TCR was taken from a female donor with breast cancer. Some clones in this sample may be carry-over from other donors' samples. CDR3 sequence: CASTENGGANSPLHF. The CDR3, as DNA: TGTGCCAGCACCGAGAACGGGGGGGCAAATTCACCCCTCCACTTT.